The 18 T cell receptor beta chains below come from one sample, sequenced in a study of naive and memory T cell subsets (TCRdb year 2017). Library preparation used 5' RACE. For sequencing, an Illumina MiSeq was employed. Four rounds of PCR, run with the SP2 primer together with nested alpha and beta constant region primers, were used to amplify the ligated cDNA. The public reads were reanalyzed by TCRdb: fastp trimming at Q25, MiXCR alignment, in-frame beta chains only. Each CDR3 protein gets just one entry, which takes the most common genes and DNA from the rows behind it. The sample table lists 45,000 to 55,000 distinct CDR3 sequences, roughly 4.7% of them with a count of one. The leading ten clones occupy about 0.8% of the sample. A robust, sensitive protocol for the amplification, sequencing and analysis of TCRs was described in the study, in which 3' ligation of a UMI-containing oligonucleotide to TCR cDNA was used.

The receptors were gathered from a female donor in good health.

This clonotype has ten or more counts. The CDR3 bases are TGTGCCAGTAGTATCGGGCAGAACTCCTACAATGAGCAGTTCTTC. Translation gives CASSIGQNSYNEQFF. The chain combines TRBV19 with TRBJ2-1, with D hard to call. Germline V gene lookup returns CDR1 LNHDA and CDR2 SQIVND (reference sequence). This CDR3 has 15 residues. V dropped 3 bases and J dropped 0 bases, with 9 bases sitting between them.

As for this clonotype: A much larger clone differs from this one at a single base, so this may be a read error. CDR3 DNA: TGCAGTTCTAGTTGGAGCGGGGGTAGCACAGATACGCAGTATTTT. Protein: CSSSWSGGSTDTQYF. The chain has TRBV20-1 and TRBJ2-3; TRBD2 aligns across 8 bases. The CDR3 has 15 residues. Germline loops: CDR1 DFQATT, CDR2 SNEGSKA (reference sequence).

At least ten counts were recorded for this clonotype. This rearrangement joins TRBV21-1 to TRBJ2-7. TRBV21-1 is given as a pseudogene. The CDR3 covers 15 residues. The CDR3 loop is CASPIKNKSSYEQYF. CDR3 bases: TGTGCCAGCCCCATTAAGAACAAAAGCTCCTACGAGCAGTACTTC.

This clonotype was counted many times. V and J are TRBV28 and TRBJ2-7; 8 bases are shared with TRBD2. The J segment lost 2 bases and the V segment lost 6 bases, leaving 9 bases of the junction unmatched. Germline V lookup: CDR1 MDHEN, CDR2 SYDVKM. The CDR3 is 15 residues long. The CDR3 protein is CASRATSGYAYEQYF. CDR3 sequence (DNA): TGTGCCAGCAGAGCAACTAGCGGTTACGCCTACGAGCAGTACTTC.

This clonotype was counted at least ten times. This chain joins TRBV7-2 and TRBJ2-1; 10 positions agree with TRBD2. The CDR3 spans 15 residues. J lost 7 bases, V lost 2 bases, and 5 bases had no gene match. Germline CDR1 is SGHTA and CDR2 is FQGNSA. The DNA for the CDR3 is TGTGCCAGCAGCTTACTGTCTAGCGGGAGAAATGAGCAGTTCTTC. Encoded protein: CASSLLSSGRNEQFF.

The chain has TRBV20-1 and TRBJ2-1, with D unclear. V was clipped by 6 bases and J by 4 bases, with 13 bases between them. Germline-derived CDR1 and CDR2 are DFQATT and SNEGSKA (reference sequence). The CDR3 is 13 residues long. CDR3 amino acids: CSATGPAYNEQFF. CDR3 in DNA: TGCAGTGCCACCGGTCCTGCATACAATGAGCAGTTCTTC.

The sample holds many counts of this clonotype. The DNA of the CDR3 is TGTGCCAGCCAGCCCGGACTAGCAACCTACGAGCAGTACTTC. Translating it yields CASQPGLATYEQYF. The V call is TRBV27, the J call TRBJ2-7, with TRBD2 identical over 8 bases. CDR3 size: 14 residues. Germline CDR1 MNHEY, CDR2 SMNVEV (reference sequence). V gave up 8 bases and J gave up 2 bases; unmatched junction bases: 8.

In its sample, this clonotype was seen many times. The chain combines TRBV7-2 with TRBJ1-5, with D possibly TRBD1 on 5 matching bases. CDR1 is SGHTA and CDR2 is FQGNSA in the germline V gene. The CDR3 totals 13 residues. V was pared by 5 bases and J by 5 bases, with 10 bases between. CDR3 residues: CASSQGGYQPQHF. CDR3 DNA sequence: TGTGCCAGCAGCCAGGGAGGGTATCAGCCCCAGCATTTT.

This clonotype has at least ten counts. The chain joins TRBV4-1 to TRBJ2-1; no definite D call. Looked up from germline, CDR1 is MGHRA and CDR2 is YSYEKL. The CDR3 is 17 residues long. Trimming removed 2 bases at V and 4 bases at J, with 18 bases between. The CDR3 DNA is TGCGCCAGCAGCCAAATCCGTTTAGCAAATCTTTACAATGAGCAGTTCTTC. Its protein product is CASSQIRLANLYNEQFF.

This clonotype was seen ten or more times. The DNA of the CDR3 is TGTGCCAGCAGCCCAGTCCCGGTCATTAATGGCTACACCTTC. Residues: CASSPVPVINGYTF. The chain joins TRBV28 to TRBJ1-2; D ambiguous. Germline V gene data show CDR1 as MDHEN and CDR2 as SYDVKM. There are 14 residues in the CDR3. Trimming shortened V by 6 bases and J by 6 bases, and 17 bases separated the two germline ends.

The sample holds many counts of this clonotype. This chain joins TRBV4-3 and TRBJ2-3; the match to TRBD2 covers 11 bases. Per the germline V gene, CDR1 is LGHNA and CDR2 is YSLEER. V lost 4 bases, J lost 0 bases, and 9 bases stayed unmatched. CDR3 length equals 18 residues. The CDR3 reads CASSPSWASGRSTDTQYF. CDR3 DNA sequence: TGCGCCAGCAGCCCTTCATGGGCTAGCGGGAGGAGCACAGATACGCAGTATTTT.

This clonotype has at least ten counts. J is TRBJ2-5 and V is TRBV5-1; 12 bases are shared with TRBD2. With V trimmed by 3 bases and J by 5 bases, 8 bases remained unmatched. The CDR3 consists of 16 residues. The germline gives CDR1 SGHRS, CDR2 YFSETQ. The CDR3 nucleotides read TGCGCCAGCAGCTCTTCTAGCGGGAGGGCCGGGGAGACCCAGTACTTC. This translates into CASSSSSGRAGETQYF.

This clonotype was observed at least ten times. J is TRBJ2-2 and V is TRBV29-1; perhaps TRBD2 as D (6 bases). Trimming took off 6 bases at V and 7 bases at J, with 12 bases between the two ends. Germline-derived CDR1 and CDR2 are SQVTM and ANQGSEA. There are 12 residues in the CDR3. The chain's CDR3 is CSVGGVGGELFF. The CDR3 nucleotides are TGCAGCGTAGGAGGGGTGGGCGGGGAGCTGTTTTTT.

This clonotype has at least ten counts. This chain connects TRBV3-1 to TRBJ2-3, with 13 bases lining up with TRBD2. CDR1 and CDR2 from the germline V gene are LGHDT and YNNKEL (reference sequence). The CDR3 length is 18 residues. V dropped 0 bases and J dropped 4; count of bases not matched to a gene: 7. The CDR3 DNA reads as TGTGCCAGCAGCCAAGAAACCCCGGGACTAGCGGGATCAGATACGCAGTATTTT. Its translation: CASSQETPGLAGSDTQYF.

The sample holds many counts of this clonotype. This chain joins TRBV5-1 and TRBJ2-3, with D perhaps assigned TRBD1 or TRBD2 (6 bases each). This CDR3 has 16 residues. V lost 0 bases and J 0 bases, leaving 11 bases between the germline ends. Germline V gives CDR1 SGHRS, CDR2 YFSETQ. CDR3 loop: CASSLDGGGSTDTQYF. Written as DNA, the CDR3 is TGCGCCAGCAGCTTGGACGGGGGCGGAAGCACAGATACGCAGTATTTT.

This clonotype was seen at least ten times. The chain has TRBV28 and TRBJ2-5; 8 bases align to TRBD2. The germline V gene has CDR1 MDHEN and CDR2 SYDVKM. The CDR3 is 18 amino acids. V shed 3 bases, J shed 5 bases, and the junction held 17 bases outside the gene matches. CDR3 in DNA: TGTGCCAGCAGTTTGAGGCGGGGGGCTCGGGACTTCGGGGAGACCCAGTACTTC. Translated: CASSLRRGARDFGETQYF.

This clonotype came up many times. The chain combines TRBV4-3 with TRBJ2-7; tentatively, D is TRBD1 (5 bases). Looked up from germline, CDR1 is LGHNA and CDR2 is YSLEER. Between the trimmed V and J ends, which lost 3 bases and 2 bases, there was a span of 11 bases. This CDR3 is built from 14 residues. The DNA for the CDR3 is TGCGCCAGCAGCCAGGGGCCGGTGACCTACGAGCAGTACTTC. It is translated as CASSQGPVTYEQYF.

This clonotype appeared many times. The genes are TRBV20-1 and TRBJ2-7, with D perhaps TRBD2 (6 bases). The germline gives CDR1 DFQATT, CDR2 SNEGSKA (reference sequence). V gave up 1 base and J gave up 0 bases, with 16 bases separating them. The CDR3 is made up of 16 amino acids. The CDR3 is CSARGASGGPSYEQYF. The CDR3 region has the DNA TGCAGTGCTAGAGGTGCCAGCGGAGGGCCCTCCTACGAGCAGTACTTC.